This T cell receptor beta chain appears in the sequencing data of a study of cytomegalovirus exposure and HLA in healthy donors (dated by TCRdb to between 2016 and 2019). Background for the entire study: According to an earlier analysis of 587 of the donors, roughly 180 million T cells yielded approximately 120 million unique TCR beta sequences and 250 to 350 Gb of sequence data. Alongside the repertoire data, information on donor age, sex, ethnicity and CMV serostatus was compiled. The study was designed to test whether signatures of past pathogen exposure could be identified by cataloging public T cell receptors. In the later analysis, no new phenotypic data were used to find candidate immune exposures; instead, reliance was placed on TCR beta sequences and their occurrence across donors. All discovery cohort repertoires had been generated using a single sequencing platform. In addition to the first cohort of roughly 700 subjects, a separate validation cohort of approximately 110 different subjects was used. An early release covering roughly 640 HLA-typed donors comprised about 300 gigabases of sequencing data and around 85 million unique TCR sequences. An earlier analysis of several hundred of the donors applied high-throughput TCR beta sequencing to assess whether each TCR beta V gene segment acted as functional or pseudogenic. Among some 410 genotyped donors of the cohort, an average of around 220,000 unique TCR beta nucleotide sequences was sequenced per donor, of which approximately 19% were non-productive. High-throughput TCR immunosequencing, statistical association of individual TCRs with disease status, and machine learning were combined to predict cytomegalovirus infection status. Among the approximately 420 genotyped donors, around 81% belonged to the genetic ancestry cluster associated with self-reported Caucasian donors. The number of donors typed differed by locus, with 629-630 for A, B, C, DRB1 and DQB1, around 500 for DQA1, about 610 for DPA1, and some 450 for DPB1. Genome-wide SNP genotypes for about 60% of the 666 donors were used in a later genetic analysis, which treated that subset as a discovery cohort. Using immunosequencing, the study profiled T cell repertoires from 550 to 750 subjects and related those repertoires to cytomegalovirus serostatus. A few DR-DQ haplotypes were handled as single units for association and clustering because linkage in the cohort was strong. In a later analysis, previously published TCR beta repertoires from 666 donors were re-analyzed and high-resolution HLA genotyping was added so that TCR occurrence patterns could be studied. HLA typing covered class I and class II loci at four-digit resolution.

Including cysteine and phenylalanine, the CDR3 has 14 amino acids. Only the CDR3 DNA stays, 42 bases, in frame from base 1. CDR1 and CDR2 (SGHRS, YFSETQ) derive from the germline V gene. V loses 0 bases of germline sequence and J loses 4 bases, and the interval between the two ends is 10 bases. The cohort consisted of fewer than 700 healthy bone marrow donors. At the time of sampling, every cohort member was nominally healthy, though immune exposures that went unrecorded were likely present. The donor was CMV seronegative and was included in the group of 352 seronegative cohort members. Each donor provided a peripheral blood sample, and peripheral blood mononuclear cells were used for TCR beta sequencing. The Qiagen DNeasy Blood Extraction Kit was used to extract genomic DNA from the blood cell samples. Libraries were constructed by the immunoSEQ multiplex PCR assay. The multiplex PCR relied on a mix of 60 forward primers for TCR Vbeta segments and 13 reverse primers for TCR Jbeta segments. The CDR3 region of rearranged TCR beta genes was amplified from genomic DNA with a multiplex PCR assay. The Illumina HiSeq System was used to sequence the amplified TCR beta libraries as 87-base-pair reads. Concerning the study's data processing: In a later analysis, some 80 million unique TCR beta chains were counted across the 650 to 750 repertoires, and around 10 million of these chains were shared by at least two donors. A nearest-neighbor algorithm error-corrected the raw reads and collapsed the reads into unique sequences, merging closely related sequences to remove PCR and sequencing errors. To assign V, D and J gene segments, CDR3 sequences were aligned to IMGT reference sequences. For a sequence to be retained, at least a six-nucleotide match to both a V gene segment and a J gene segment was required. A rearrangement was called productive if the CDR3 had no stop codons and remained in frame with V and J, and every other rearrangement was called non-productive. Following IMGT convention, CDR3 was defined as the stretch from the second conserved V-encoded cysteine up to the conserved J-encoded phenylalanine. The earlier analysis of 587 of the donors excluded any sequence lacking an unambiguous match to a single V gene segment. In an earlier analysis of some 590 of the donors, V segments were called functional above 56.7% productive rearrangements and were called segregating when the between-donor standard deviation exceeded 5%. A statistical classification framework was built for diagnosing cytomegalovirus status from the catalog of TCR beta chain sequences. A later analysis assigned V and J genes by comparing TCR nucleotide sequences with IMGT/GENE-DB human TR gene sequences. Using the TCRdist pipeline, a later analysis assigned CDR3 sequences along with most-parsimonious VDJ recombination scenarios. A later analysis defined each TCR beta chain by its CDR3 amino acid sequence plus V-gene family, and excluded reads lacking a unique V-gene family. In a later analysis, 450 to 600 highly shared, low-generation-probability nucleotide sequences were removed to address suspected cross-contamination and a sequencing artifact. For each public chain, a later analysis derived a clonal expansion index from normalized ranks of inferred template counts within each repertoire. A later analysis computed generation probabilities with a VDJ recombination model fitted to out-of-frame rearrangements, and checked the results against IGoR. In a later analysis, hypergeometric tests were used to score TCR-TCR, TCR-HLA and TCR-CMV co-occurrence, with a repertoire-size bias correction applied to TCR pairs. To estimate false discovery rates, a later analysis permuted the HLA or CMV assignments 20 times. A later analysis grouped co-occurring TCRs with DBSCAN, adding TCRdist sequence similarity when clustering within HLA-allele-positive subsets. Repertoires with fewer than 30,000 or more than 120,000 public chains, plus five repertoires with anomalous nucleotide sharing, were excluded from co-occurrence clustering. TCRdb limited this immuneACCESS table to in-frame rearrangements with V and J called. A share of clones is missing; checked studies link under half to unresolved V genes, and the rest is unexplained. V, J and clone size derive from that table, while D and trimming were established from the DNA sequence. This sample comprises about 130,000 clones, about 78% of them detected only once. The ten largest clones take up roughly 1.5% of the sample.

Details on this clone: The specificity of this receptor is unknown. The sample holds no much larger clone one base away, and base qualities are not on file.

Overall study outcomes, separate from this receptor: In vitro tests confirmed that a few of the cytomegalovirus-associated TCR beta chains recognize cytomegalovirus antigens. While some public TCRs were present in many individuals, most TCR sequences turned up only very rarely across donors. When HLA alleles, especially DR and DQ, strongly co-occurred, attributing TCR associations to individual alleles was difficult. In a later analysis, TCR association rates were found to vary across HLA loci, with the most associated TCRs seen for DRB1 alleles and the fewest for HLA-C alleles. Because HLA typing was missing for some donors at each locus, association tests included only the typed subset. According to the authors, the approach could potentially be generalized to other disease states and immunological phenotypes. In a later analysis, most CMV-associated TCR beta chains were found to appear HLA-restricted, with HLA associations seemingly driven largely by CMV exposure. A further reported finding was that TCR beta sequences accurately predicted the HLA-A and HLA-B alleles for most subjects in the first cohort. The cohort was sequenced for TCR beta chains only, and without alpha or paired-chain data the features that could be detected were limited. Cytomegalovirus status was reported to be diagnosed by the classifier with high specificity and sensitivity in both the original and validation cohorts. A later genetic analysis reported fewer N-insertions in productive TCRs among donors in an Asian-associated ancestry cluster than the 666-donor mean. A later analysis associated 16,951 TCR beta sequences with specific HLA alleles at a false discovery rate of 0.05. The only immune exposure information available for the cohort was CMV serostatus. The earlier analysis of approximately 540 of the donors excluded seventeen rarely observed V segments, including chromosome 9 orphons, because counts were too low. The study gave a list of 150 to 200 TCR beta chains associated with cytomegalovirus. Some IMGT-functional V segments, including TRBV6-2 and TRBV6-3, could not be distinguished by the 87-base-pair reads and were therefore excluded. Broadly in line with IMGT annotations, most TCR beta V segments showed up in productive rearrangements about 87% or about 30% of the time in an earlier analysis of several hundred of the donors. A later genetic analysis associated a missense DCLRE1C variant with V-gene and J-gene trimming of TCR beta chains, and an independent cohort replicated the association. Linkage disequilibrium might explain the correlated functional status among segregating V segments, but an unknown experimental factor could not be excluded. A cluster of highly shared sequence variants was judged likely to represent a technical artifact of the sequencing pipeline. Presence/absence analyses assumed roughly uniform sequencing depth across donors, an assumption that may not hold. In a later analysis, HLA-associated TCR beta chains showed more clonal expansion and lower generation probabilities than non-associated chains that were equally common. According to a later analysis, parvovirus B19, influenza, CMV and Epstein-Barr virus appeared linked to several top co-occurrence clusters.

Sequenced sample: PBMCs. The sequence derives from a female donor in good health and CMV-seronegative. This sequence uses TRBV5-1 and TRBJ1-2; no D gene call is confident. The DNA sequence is TGCGCCAGCAGCTTGGCTATATCCACCTATGGCTACACCTTC. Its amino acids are CASSLAISTYGYTF.